The source of this T cell receptor (beta chain) is a study of cytomegalovirus exposure and HLA in healthy donors. The V end was cut by 5 bases, the J end by 5 bases, with 16 bases between. From germline, CDR1 is MNHEY and CDR2 SVGAGI. The CDR3 runs to 14 residues. This clone is a singleton in its sample. Primers included in the PCR were 60 Vbeta and 13 Jbeta primers. Libraries were prepared by immunoSEQ multiplex PCR; TCRdb keeps only in-frame clonotypes and omits some of them. The table has around 150,000 clones, around 83% seen once. This TCR came from a male donor in good health and CMV-seropositive. The V call is TRBV6-5, the J call TRBJ2-7, with a possible D match to TRBD2 (6 bases). Sequencing was done on a sample of PBMCs. The CDR3 here is CASSPPGTPNEQYF. For the CDR3, the DNA is TGTGCCAGCAGTCCACCCGGGACTCCAAACGAGCAGTACTTC.